Below are 29 T cell receptor beta chains sequenced from a single sample in a study of shared clonotypes between healthy human individuals. Sequencing was performed with immunoSEQ multiplex PCR; in TCRdb, only in-frame clones are kept and a portion is missing. The profile shows approximately 650,000 clones, about 95% of them singletons. The naive CD8 population came from CD45RO-negative cells selected for CCR7, without terminally differentiated effector memory CD45RA+ cells. Sequenced: naive CD8+ T cells sorted from blood. These receptors were taken from a woman in her 30s in good health.

V and J are TRBV21-1 and TRBJ2-7. TRBV21-1 is deemed a pseudogene. The CDR3 runs to 11 residues. CDR3 coding DNA: TGTGCCAGCAGCGGCTCCTACGAGCAGTACTTC. Protein sequence: CASSGSYEQYF.

The chain combines TRBV5-8 with TRBJ1-1, with TRBD1 matching over 8 bases. Germline CDR1 SGHTS, CDR2 YDEGEE. J lost 4 bases, V lost 3 bases, and 5 bases had no gene match. CDR3 size: 14 residues. Written as DNA, the CDR3 is TGTGCCAGCAGCTACGGACAGGGCTTCACTGAAGCTTTCTTT. This translates into CASSYGQGFTEAFF.

The chain couples TRBV28 to TRBJ1-1, with a possible D match to TRBD1 (6 bases). Germline V gene data show CDR1 as MDHEN and CDR2 as SYDVKM. The CDR3 contains 14 residues. V gave up 2 bases and J gave up 5 bases, with 12 bases separating them. The CDR3 reads CASSLRGAWTEAFF. The CDR3 nucleotides read TGTGCCAGCAGTTTACGGGGGGCCTGGACTGAAGCTTTCTTT. Variable domain in full (rest from reference TRBV28 and TRBJ1-1): DVKVTQSSRYLVKRTGEKVFLECVQDMDHENMFWYRQDPGLGLRLIYFSYDVKMKEKGDIPEGYSVSREKKERFSLILESASTNQTSMYLCASSLRGAWTEAFFGQGTRLTVV.

This clone has only one observation. V gene TRBV28 combines with J gene TRBJ1-5; 8 bases are a match to TRBD1. The J segment lost 5 bases and the V segment lost 3 bases, leaving 6 bases of the junction unmatched. Germline V gene sequence: CDR1 MDHEN, CDR2 SYDVKM. This CDR3 region has 15 residues. CDR3 sequence (DNA): TGTGCCAGCAGTTTCCCAGGACAGGGCGATCAGCCCCAGCATTTT. Protein product: CASSFPGQGDQPQHF.

The chain uses TRBV29-1 and TRBJ2-1; no clear D gene. Trimming removed 3 bases at V and 1 base at J, with 4 bases between. The CDR3 contains 12 residues. Germline CDR1 SQVTM, CDR2 ANQGSEA. The CDR3 region has the DNA TGCAGCGTTGAGGAATCCTACAATGAGCAGTTCTTC. Its translation: CSVEESYNEQFF.

The rearrangement links TRBV7-6 to TRBJ2-7; 7 bases agree with TRBD1. In germline, CDR1 is SGHVS, CDR2 FNYEAQ. The trim removed 1 base at V and 4 bases at J, leaving 1 base unmatched. The CDR3 extends over 13 amino acids. In nucleotides, the CDR3 is TGTGCCAGCAGCTTAGGGGGACAGTACGAGCAGTACTTC. Encoded protein: CASSLGGQYEQYF. Together with reference TRBV7-6 and TRBJ2-7, the CDR3 gives the full variable domain: GAGVSQSPRYKVTKRGQDVALRCDPISGHVSLYWYRQALGQGPEFLTYFNYEAQQDKSGLPNDRFSAERPEGSISTLTIQRTEQRDSAMYRCASSLGGQYEQYFGPGTRLTVT.

The chain couples TRBV2 to TRBJ2-5, with 11 bases aligning to TRBD2. V trimming: 2 bases; J trimming: 4 bases; junction bases outside the gene matches: 6. The CDR3 extends over 16 amino acids. Germline CDR1 is SNHLY and CDR2 is FYNNEI. CDR3 bases: TGTGCCAGCAGTGAAACAATCGGACTAGCGGGAGAGACCCAGTACTTC. It yields the protein CASSETIGLAGETQYF.

The chain employs TRBV7-9 and TRBJ1-2; the match to TRBD1 covers 9 bases. CDR3 length: 15 amino acids. The V and J ends lost 5 bases and 3 bases, in that order; junction bases with no gene match: 7. Germline V lookup: CDR1 SEHNR, CDR2 FQNEAQ (reference sequence). The CDR3 DNA reads TGTGCCAGCAGCCAGTTAACAGGGGGCGACTATGGCTACACCTTC. As protein: CASSQLTGGDYGYTF.

In this sample, this clone turned up once. The chain recombines TRBV19 with TRBJ2-7, with D possibly being TRBD2 (5 bases). The CDR3 is made up of 14 amino acids. The V gene's germline CDR1 is LNHDA and CDR2 SQIVND (reference sequence). The V gene lost 5 bases and the J gene lost 3 bases, with 14 bases spanning the gap. CDR3 in amino acids: CASSSSWENYEQYF. CDR3 DNA sequence: TGTGCCAGTAGTTCCTCGTGGGAGAACTACGAGCAGTACTTC.

The chain uses TRBV27 and TRBJ2-3, with TRBD1 as a possible D gene (5 bases). Between the trimmed V and J ends, which lost 2 bases and 3 bases, there was a span of 9 bases. The CDR3 totals 14 residues. From germline, CDR1 is MNHEY and CDR2 SMNVEV (reference sequence). The CDR3: CASSLQGWTDTQYF. CDR3 sequence (DNA): TGTGCCAGCAGTTTACAGGGTTGGACAGATACGCAGTATTTT.

This clone was detected a few times. The genes are TRBV6-1 and TRBJ2-7; D is undetermined. This CDR3 comprises 12 residues. Germline V lookup: CDR1 MNHNS, CDR2 SASEGT. V lost 3 bases and J lost 4, with 7 bases in between. The CDR3 here is CASSDRIYEQYF. The CDR3 DNA follows: TGTGCCAGCAGTGACCGGATATACGAGCAGTACTTC.

V and J are TRBV27 and TRBJ2-1; D might be TRBD2 (5 bases). The CDR3 is 12 residues long. V was clipped by 2 bases and J by 8 bases, with 7 bases between them. Per germline, CDR1 MNHEY and CDR2 SMNVEV (reference sequence). CDR3 sequence reads: CASSLRGYEQFF. CDR3 sequence (DNA): TGTGCCAGCAGTTTAAGAGGGTATGAGCAGTTCTTC.

The rearrangement links TRBV11-2 to TRBJ1-1; perhaps TRBD1 as D (6 bases). Germline V gene lookup returns CDR1 SGHAT and CDR2 FQNNGV. Trimming took 8 bases from V and 4 from J, leaving 17 bases between them. This CDR3 comprises 14 residues. The CDR3 spells CASPRSGGGTEAFF. The DNA of the CDR3 is TGTGCCAGCCCTAGGTCCGGGGGCGGCACTGAAGCTTTCTTT.

This clone was recorded only once. At the DNA level, this CDR3 is encoded by other sequences in the same sample as well. The chain combines TRBV27 with TRBJ2-7, with D maybe TRBD2 (5 bases). The germline V gene encodes CDR1 MNHEY and CDR2 SMNVEV (reference sequence). V was trimmed by 4 bases and J by 0 bases, leaving 10 bases between them. The CDR3 totals 14 residues. The CDR3 bases are TGTGCCAGCAGTTCCAGCGGCCCCTCCTACGAGCAGTACTTC. It is translated as CASSSSGPSYEQYF.

This rearrangement joins TRBV6-5 to TRBJ1-2; TRBD1 matches 9 bases. The CDR3 sequence is 14 residues long. CDR1 is MNHEY and CDR2 is SVGAGI in the germline V gene. V was pared by 8 bases and J by 5 bases, with 9 bases of the junction left unmatched. The CDR3 DNA is TGTGCCAGCGGCTTAACAGGGGGCATGTATGGCTACACCTTC. Translated: CASGLTGGMYGYTF.

The gene calls are TRBV6-5 and TRBJ2-7, with D maybe TRBD2 (6 bases). Germline V CDR1 and CDR2: MNHEY, SVGAGI. The CDR3 sequence is 13 residues long. V dropped 7 bases and J dropped 0 bases, with 10 bases sitting between them. The chain's CDR3 is CASTPGVSYEQYF. The CDR3 nucleotides are TGTGCCAGCACTCCGGGGGTCTCCTACGAGCAGTACTTC.

V and J are TRBV28 and TRBJ1-4, with TRBD1 matching 7 bases. In germline, CDR1 is MDHEN, CDR2 SYDVKM. The V gene end was trimmed by 3 bases and the J gene end by 8 bases; junction bases not matched to a gene: 6. The CDR3 spans 14 residues. The CDR3 DNA sequence: TGTGCCAGCAGTTTTGAGGGGACAGTCGAAAAACTGTTTTTT. The encoded protein is CASSFEGTVEKLFF.

V usage is TRBV15 and J usage is TRBJ1-2, with a weak D call TRBD1 (6 bases). Looked up from germline, CDR1 is LNHNV and CDR2 is YYDKDF (reference sequence). CDR3 length equals 15 residues. The germline V and J ends were trimmed by 3 bases and 5 bases, with 16 bases remaining between them. DNA of the CDR3: TGTGCCACCAGCAGCGCCGGGACAACGTTTTATGGCTACACCTTC. It encodes CATSSAGTTFYGYTF.

The chain is built from TRBV13 and TRBJ2-5; TRBD2 aligns across 11 bases. The CDR3 sequence is 16 residues long. Trimming removed 5 bases from V and 4 bases from J; junction bases left unmatched: 9. The germline gives CDR1 PRHDT, CDR2 FYEKMQ (reference sequence). For the CDR3, the DNA is TGTGCCAGCAGCACCCGACTAGCGGGATATTCAGAGACCCAGTACTTC. Encoded protein: CASSTRLAGYSETQYF.

V is TRBV9 and J is TRBJ2-2; D unclear. V gave up 1 base and J gave up 4 bases, with 2 bases separating them. CDR1 and CDR2 (germline): SGDLS, YYNGEE. The CDR3 is 12 amino acids. CDR3 sequence (DNA): TGTGCCAGCAGCGTACTCACCGGGGAGCTGTTTTTT. Translating it yields CASSVLTGELFF.

This rearrangement joins TRBV6-4 to TRBJ1-1; the match to TRBD1 covers 7 bases. The V gene's germline CDR1 is MRHNA and CDR2 SNTAGT. This CDR3 has 15 residues. The junction had 5 bases not matched to a gene; V was cut back by 3 bases and J by 1 base. The CDR3 DNA sequence: TGTGCCAGCAGTGAAGGGGGCTTAGGGAACACTGAAGCTTTCTTT. Its translation is CASSEGGLGNTEAFF.

Note on this clone: The sample holds other DNA sequences that translate to the same CDR3. CDR3 in DNA: TGTGCCAGCAGCTTGGAGGGTTCGAGCAATCAGCCCCAGCATTTT. Translating gives CASSLEGSSNQPQHF. The J gene is TRBJ1-5, the V gene TRBV7-9, with D unresolved. Trimming removed 3 bases from V and 1 base from J, with 10 bases in between. The CDR3 runs to 15 residues. The germline gives CDR1 SEHNR, CDR2 FQNEAQ (reference sequence).

V usage is TRBV27 and J usage is TRBJ2-7; D might be TRBD2 (5 bases). Germline values: CDR1 MNHEY, CDR2 SMNVEV (reference sequence). The CDR3 has 14 residues. V gave up 5 bases and J gave up 6 bases, with 17 bases separating them. DNA of the CDR3: TGTGCCAGCAGTCACTACTCACTAGGAAGCGAGCAGTACTTC. Protein product: CASSHYSLGSEQYF.

As regards this clone: This sample also contains other DNA sequences that code for the same CDR3. This chain joins TRBV27 and TRBJ2-2, with 11 positions matching TRBD2. V shed 6 bases, J shed 4 bases, and the junction held 4 bases outside the gene matches. CDR1 MNHEY and CDR2 SMNVEV come from the germline V gene (reference sequence). The CDR3 contains 15 residues. The CDR3 here is CASSPGTSGTGELFF. The CDR3 DNA reads TGTGCCAGCAGCCCAGGGACTAGCGGCACCGGGGAGCTGTTTTTT.

V and J are TRBV5-8 and TRBJ2-1; no reliable D call. This CDR3 comprises 14 residues. Germline V gene sequence: CDR1 SGHTS, CDR2 YDEGEE. Deletions cut 7 bases from V and 7 bases from J, with 18 bases between. CDR3 loop: CASLGSRTRNEQFF. CDR3 bases: TGTGCCAGCTTGGGATCCCGGACGCGAAATGAGCAGTTCTTC.

The chain links TRBV7-9 to TRBJ2-7, with 12 bases that match TRBD1. Trimming took 3 bases from V and 3 from J; bases not matched to a gene: 3. There are 15 residues in the CDR3. The V gene's germline CDR1 is SEHNR and CDR2 FQNEAQ (reference sequence). Here the CDR3 DNA reads TGTGCCAGCAGCTTGGGACAGGGGGCTGTCTACGAGCAGTACTTC. Protein: CASSLGQGAVYEQYF.

The V call is TRBV14, the J call TRBJ2-1; TRBD2 agrees at 9 bases. J was trimmed by 8 bases and V by 5 bases; bases with no gene match: 10. Per germline, CDR1 SGHDN and CDR2 FVKESK. There are 15 residues in the CDR3. The chain's CDR3 is CASSSGVAGAHEQFF. The CDR3 DNA sequence: TGTGCCAGCAGCTCCGGGGTAGCGGGAGCCCATGAGCAGTTCTTC.

The V and J genes are TRBV13 and TRBJ2-7; a possible D gene is TRBD2 (5 bases). V was pared by 8 bases and J by 7 bases, with 15 bases between. The CDR3 is 12 amino acids. Germline values: CDR1 PRHDT, CDR2 FYEKMQ (reference sequence). Here the CDR3 reads CASLYRGNEQYF. The CDR3 nucleotides read TGTGCCAGCCTCTACCGAGGGAATGAGCAGTACTTC.

A single count supports this clone. The chain couples TRBV5-6 to TRBJ2-7; 9 bases are a match to TRBD2. After removal of 0 bases from V and 0 bases from J, the junction contained 7 bases not matched to a gene. Germline CDR1 and CDR2: SGHDT and YYEEEE. CDR3 size: 17 residues. As DNA, the CDR3 is TGTGCCAGCAGCTTGGCTGCTAGCGGGAAGAGCTCCTACGAGCAGTACTTC. It specifies CASSLAASGKSSYEQYF.